In its sample, the clone carrying this TCR beta chain was seen many times. From germline, CDR1 is MNHEY and CDR2 SMNVEV (reference sequence). V lost 3 bases and J lost 2, with 16 bases in between. The CDR3 is 16 amino acids. The authors obtained PBMCs from more than 9.5 ml of fresh peripheral blood. The data derive from a study of T cells in Graves' hyperthyroidism and ophthalmopathy. Authors of the study amplified TCR beta CDR3 regions from RNA transcripts. HTBI primers drove first-round RT-PCR of the TCR CDR3. TCRdb re-called the multiplex PCR reads through MiXCR, storing one row per CDR3 protein. This sample carries about 350,000 distinct CDR3 sequences, 15% to 20% of them seen once, and the ten largest clones take roughly a sixth.

The source of this sequence is a woman aged 35 to 49 with Graves' ophthalmopathy. The source material was blood. The chain has TRBV27 and TRBJ2-5, with TRBD2 as a possible D gene (7 bases). CDR3 nucleotides: TGTGCCAGCAGTTTTCGGGGGGCGAGACAGCAAGAGACCCAGTACTTC. Its translation: CASSFRGARQQETQYF.